The sequence of this T cell receptor (beta chain) was determined in a study of shared clonotypes between healthy human individuals. As for the study in general: The cohort had a couple of women and a few men, ages 18 to 49.

V lost 1 base and J lost 3, with 17 bases in between. CDR3 length: 17 residues. In germline, CDR1 is LNHNV, CDR2 YYDKDF (reference sequence). The assay was run at deep level. The data were produced by immunoSEQ multiplex PCR, yet TCRdb's version contains in-frame clones alone and is incomplete. The sample carries 1 million to 1.2 million clones, around three quarters recorded once. Negatively enriched CD4+ T cells were divided by CD45RA into naive and memory. Worth noting for this clone: Its antigen is as yet unknown.

Findings and caveats of the study: Some naive CD4 clonotypes, 4.5% to 5.5%, turned up in common across several donors.

This chain joins TRBV15 and TRBJ2-3; D tentatively reads TRBD1 or TRBD2 (5 bases each). The sequence was collected from a young man in good health. Some clones in this sample may be carry-over from other donors' samples. The sequenced sample consisted of memory CD4+ T cells from PBMCs. The subset was: CD45RA-negative fraction. The CDR3 DNA sequence: TGTGCCACCAGCAGAGGAGCGGCCAGGGATGCGACAGATACGCAGTATTTT. It is translated as CATSRGAARDATDTQYF.